The sequence of this T cell receptor (beta chain) was determined in a study of blood T cell repertoires in COVID-19. Study at large: Specimens from acute and convalescent COVID-19 originated in the United States, Italy and Spain. PBMCs, B-cell-depleted T cells, or T cells provided the cDNA or gDNA that made up the material.

Sequenced by immunoSEQ multiplex PCR; TCRdb stores in-frame clones only, minus some. Of roughly 330,000 clones listed, 86% were seen once; the top ten hold 1.5% to 2%. Input material: peripheral blood. This clonotype was obtained from a woman aged 50 to 60 with acute or convalescent COVID-19.

DNA for the CDR3: TGTGCCAGCAGCCCGGGGATTCGAGACACCATATATTTT. Translating it yields CASSPGIRDTIYF. The genes are TRBV5-6 and TRBJ1-3; D is ambiguous. The CDR3 extends over 13 amino acids. Germline V gene lookup returns CDR1 SGHDT and CDR2 YYEEEE. V was pared by 4 bases and J by 8 bases, with 13 bases between.